This record concerns one T cell receptor beta chain sequence. Antigen specificity is unknown. The entry originates in a study of vaccination effects on CD4 cells after COVID-19. Sequencing was preceded by expansion of antigen-specific CD4+ T cells with viral peptide pools in the ViraFEST assay. Scientists isolated CD4+ T cells after an approximately 10-day culture period ended. All vaccine recipients tested negative for nucleocapsid antibodies and had never contracted SARS-CoV-2 infection. The authors replaced half the medium with IL-2 medium on days 3 and 7. The V gene's germline CDR1 is MNHEY and CDR2 SVGAGI. The CDR3 extends over 14 amino acids. Trimming cost V 9 bases and J 3 bases; bases outside gene matches: 11. Measured with immunoSEQ multiplex PCR; TCRdb has only the in-frame clones, and not every one. Altogether approximately 25,000 clones are present, around three quarters being singletons, with the ten largest covering about 10%.

The chain has TRBV6-5 and TRBJ2-7; 7 bases align to TRBD1. The sample here was CD4+ T cells from PBMCs cultured with SARS-CoV-2 spike peptides, taken before COVID-19 vaccination. The receptor comes from a human donor who received a COVID-19 vaccine. The CDR3, as DNA: TGTGCCAGTCCCCGGGACAGCCAACTCTACGAGCAGTACTTC. Protein sequence: CASPRDSQLYEQYF.